This TCR beta chain was recorded in a study of pediatric ulcerative colitis. Regarding the study as a whole: Ulcerative colitis patients shared more blood-rectal clones than controls.

Some clones are missing from TCRdb's copy, which holds only in-frame ones; the method was immunoSEQ multiplex PCR. The profile shows more than 9,000 clones, roughly 82% of them singletons. Turning to this clone: Antigen specificity is unknown.

The V and J ends lost 1 base and 3 bases respectively, with 18 bases between them. Looked up from germline, CDR1 is LNHNV and CDR2 is YYDKDF (reference sequence). CDR3 length: 17 amino acids. The rectum was sampled with one to two pinch biopsies at colonoscopy. Sequencing input: gut tissue. The rearrangement uses TRBV15 and TRBJ1-2; D unclear. This receptor was obtained from a girl aged 5 to 17 who was a control in a study of pediatric ulcerative colitis. The CDR3 region is CATSRGALRPEYYGYTF. Written as DNA, the CDR3 is TGTGCCACCAGCAGAGGAGCTTTACGGCCGGAATACTATGGCTACACCTTC. Combining the CDR3 with reference TRBV15 and TRBJ1-2 gives the whole variable domain DAMVIQNPRYQVTQFGKPVTLSCSQTLNHNVMYWYQQKSSQAPKLLFHYYDKDFNNEADTPDNFQSRRPNTSFCFLDIRSPGLGDTAMYLCATSRGALRPEYYGYTFGSGTRLTVV.